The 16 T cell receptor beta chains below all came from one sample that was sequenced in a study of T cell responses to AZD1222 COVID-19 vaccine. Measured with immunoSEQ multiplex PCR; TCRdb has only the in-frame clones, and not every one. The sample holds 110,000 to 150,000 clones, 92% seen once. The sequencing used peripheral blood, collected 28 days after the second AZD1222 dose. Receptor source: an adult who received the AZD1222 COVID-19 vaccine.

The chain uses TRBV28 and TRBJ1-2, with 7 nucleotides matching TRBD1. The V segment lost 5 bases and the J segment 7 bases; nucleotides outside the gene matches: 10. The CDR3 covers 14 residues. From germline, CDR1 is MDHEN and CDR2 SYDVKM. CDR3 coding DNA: TGTGCCAGCAGTCCTTCGGGACAGAAGTTTGGCTACACCTTC. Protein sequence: CASSPSGQKFGYTF.

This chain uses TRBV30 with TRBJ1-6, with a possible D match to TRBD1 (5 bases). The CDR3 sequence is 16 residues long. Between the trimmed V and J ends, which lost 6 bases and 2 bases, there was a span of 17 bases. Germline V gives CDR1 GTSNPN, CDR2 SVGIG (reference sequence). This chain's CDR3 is CACTSLGRTYNSPLHF. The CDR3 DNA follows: TGTGCCTGTACTTCCCTGGGACGGACCTATAATTCACCCCTCCACTTT. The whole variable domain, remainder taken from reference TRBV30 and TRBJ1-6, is SQTIHQWPATLVQPVGSPLSLECTVEGTSNPNLYWYRQAAGRGLQLLFYSVGIGQISSEVPQNLSASRPQDRQFILSSKKLLLSDSGFYLCACTSLGRTYNSPLHFGNGTRLTVT.

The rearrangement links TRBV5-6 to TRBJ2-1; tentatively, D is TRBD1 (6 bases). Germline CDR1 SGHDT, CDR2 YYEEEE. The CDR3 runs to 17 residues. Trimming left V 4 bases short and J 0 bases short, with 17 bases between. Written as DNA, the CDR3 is TGTGCCAGCAGCCGCATACAGGGCCCTACCTCCTACAATGAGCAGTTCTTC. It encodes CASSRIQGPTSYNEQFF.

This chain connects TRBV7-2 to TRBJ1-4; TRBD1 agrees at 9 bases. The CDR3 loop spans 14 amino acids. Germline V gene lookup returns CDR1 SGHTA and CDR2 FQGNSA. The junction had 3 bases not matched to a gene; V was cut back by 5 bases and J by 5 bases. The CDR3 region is CASSPGQGNEKLFF. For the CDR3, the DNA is TGTGCCAGCAGCCCGGGACAGGGCAATGAAAAACTGTTTTTT.

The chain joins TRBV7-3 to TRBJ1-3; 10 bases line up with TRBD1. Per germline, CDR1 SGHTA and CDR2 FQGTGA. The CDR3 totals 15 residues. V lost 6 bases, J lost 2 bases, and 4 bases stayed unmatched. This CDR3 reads CASSRDRGPGNTIYF. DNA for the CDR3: TGTGCCAGCAGTCGGGACAGGGGCCCTGGAAACACCATATATTTT.

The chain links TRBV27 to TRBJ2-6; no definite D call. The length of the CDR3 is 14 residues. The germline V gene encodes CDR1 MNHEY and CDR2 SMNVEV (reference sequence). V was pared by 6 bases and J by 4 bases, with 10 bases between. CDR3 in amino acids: CASRNPTGANVLTF. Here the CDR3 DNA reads TGTGCCAGCAGGAACCCTACAGGGGCCAACGTCCTGACTTTC. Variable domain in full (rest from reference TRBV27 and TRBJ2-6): EAQVTQNPRYLITVTGKKLTVTCSQNMNHEYMSWYRQDPGLGLRQIYYSMNVEVTDKGDVPEGYKVSRKEKRNFPLILESPSPNQTSLYFCASRNPTGANVLTFGAGSRLTVL.

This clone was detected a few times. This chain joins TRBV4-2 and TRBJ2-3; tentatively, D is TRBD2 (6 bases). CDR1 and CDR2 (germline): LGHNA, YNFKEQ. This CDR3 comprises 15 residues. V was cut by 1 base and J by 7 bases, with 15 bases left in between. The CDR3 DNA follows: TGTGCCAGCAGCCAAGTGACCGCGGGGAGGAATACGCAGTATTTT. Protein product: CASSQVTAGRNTQYF.

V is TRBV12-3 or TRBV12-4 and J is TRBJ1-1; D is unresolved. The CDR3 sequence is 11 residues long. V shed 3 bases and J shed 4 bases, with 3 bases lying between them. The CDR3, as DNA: TGTGCCAGCAGTTTGAGCACTGAAGCTTTCTTT. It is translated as CASSLSTEAFF.

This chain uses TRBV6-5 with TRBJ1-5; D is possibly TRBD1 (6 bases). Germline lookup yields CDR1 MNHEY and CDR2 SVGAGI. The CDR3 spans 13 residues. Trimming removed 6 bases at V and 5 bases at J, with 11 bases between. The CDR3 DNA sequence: TGTGCCAGCAGACAGGGTTTGGATCAGCCCCAGCATTTT. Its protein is CASRQGLDQPQHF.

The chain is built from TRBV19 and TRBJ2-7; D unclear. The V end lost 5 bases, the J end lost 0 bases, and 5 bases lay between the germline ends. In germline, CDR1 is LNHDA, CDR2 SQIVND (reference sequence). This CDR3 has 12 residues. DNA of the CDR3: TGTGCCAGTAGTTCGAGCTCCTACGAGCAGTACTTC. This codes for CASSSSSYEQYF.

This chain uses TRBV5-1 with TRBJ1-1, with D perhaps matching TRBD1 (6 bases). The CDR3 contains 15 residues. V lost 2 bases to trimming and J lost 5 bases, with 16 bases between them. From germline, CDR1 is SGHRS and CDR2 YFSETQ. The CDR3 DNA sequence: TGCGCCAGCAGCTTCACAGGGTCTGGGAGTACTGAAGCTTTCTTT. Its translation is CASSFTGSGSTEAFF.

The CDR3 sequence is CASSLPGAGNTIYF. The CDR3 DNA is TGCGCCAGCAGCTTACCGGGGGCTGGAAACACCATATATTTT. The V and J genes are TRBV5-1 and TRBJ1-3; tentative D call: TRBD1 (5 bases). This CDR3 is 14 amino acids long. Germline CDR1 is SGHRS and CDR2 is YFSETQ. V lost 2 bases and J lost 2, with 8 bases in between.

In nucleotides, the CDR3 is TGTGCCAGCACCAGAGACAATCAGCCCCAGCATTTT. Translation: CASTRDNQPQHF. This sequence joins TRBV7-9 and TRBJ1-5, with no clear D. Germline CDR1 SEHNR, CDR2 FQNEAQ (reference sequence). Between the trimmed V and J ends, which lost 7 bases and 3 bases, there was a span of 7 bases. This CDR3 region has 12 residues. Filled out from reference TRBV7-9 and TRBJ1-5, the complete variable domain reads DTGVSQNPRHKITKRGQNVTFRCDPISEHNRLYWYRQTLGQGPEFLTYFQNEAQLEKSRLLSDRFSAERPKGSFSTLEIQRTEQGDSAMYLCASTRDNQPQHFGDGTRLSIL.

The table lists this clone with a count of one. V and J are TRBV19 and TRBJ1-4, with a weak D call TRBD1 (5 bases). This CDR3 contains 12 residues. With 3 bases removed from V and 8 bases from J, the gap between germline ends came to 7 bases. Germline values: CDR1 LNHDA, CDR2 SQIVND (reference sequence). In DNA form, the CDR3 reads TGTGCCAGTAGTATTTGGGGGGAAAAACTGTTTTTT. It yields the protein CASSIWGEKLFF.

The CDR3 nucleotides read TGTGCCAGCAGTTTAGCCTTCGGGACAGTTCTCCCTAACTATGGCTACACCTTC. Protein sequence: CASSLAFGTVLPNYGYTF. The chain couples TRBV27 to TRBJ1-2, with 7 bases lining up with TRBD1. In germline, CDR1 is MNHEY, CDR2 SMNVEV (reference sequence). V shed 2 bases, J shed 0 bases, and the junction held 12 bases outside the gene matches. This CDR3 contains 18 residues.

The CDR3 region has the DNA TGTGCCTGGGCACTAGCGGGAGGTGACAACGAGCAGTACTTC. Its translation is CAWALAGGDNEQYF. This chain links TRBV30 with TRBJ2-7; 12 bases line up with TRBD2. CDR3 length: 14 amino acids. Germline lookup yields CDR1 GTSNPN and CDR2 SVGIG (reference sequence). Trimming removed 5 bases from V and 5 bases from J; junction bases left unmatched: 7.